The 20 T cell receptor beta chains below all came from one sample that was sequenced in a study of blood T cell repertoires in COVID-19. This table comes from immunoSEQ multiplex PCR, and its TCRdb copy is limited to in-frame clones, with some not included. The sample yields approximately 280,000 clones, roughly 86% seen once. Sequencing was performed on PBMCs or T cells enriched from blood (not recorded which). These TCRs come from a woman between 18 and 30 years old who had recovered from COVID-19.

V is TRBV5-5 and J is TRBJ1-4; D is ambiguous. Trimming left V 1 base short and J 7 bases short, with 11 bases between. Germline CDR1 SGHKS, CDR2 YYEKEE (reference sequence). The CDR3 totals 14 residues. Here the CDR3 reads CASSLPDWGEKLFF. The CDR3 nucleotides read TGTGCCAGCAGCTTGCCGGACTGGGGTGAAAAACTGTTTTTT.

Here the CDR3 DNA reads TGTGCCAGCAGTTACTTACAGGGGGCGTTCTACGAGCAGTACTTC. Translation: CASSYLQGAFYEQYF. The V and J genes are TRBV6-6 and TRBJ2-7, with 9 bases fitting TRBD1. Trimming removed 1 base from V and 3 bases from J; junction bases left unmatched: 4. Germline V gene data show CDR1 as MNHNY and CDR2 as SVGAGI (reference sequence). The CDR3 runs 15 residues.

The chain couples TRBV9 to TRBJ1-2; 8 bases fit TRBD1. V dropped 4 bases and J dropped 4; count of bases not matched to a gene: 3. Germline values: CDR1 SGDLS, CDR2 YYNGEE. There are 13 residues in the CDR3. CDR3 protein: CASSRTGIYGYTF. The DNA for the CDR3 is TGTGCCAGCAGCCGGACAGGGATCTATGGCTACACCTTC.

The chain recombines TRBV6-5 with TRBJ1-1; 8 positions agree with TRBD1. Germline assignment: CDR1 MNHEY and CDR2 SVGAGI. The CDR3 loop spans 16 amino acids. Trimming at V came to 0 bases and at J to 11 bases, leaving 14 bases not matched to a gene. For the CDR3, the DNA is TGTGCCAGCAGTTACTCGTTAGGACAGGGTGGAGTAAGGGCTTTCTTT. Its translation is CASSYSLGQGGVRAFF.

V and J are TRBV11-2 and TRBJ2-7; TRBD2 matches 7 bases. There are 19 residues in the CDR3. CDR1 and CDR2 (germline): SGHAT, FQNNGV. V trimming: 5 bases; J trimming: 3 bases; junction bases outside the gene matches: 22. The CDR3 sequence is CASSPRDGGSLAPIYEQYF. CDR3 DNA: TGTGCCAGCAGCCCGCGGGACGGGGGGTCTCTCGCCCCCATCTACGAGCAGTACTTC.

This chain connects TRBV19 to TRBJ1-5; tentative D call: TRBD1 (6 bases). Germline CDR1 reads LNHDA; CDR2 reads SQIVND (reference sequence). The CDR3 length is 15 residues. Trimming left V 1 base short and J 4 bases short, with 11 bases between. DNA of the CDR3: TGTGCCAGTAGTATAGCCCCCCAGGGGAATCAGCCCCAGCATTTT. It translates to CASSIAPQGNQPQHF.

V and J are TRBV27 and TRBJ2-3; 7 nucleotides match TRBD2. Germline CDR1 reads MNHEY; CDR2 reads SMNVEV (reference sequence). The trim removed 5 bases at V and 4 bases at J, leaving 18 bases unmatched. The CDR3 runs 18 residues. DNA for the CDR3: TGTGCCAGCAGTCCCTACCCCCCAACTAGCGAGCTATCAGATACGCAGTATTTT. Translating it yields CASSPYPPTSELSDTQYF.

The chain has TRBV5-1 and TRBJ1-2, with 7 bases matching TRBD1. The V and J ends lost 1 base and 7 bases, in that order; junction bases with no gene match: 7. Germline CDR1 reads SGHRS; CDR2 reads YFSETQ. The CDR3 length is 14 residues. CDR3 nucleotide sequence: TGCGCCAGCAGCTTGCGGGGACAGTCTTCTGGCTACACCTTC. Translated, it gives CASSLRGQSSGYTF.

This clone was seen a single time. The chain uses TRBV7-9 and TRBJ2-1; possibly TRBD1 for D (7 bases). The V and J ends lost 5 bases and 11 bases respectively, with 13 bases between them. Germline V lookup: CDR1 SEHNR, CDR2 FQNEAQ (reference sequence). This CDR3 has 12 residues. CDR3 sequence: CASSDRDWKQFF. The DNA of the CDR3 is TGTGCCAGCAGCGACAGGGACTGGAAGCAGTTCTTC. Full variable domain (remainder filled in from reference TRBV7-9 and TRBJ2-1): DTGVSQNPRHKITKRGQNVTFRCDPISEHNRLYWYRQTLGQGPEFLTYFQNEAQLEKSRLLSDRFSAERPKGSFSTLEIQRTEQGDSAMYLCASSDRDWKQFFGPGTRLTVL.

CDR3 nucleotides: TGCGCCAGCAGCCAGGAGGGTTCTAGCACAGATACGCAGTATTTT. Translating gives CASSQEGSSTDTQYF. V is TRBV4-3 and J is TRBJ2-3, with a tentative D call TRBD2 (6 bases). From germline, CDR1 is LGHNA and CDR2 YSLEER. The CDR3 consists of 15 residues. With 3 bases removed from V and 0 bases from J, the gap between germline ends came to 10 bases.

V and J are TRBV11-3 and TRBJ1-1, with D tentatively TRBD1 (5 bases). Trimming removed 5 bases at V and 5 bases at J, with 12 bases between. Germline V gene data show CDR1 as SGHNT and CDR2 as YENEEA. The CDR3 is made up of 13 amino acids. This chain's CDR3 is CASSPRAGTEAFF. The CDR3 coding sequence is TGTGCCAGCAGCCCCAGGGCCGGGACTGAAGCTTTCTTT.

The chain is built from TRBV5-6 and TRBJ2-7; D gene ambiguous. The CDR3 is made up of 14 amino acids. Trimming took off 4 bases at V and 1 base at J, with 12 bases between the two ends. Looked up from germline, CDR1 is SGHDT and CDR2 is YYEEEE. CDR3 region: CASSLGAYSYEQYF. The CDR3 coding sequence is TGTGCCAGCAGCCTTGGAGCCTATTCCTACGAGCAGTACTTC. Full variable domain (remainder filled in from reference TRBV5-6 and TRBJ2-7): DAGVTQSPTHLIKTRGQQVTLRCSPKSGHDTVSWYQQALGQGPQFIFQYYEEEERQRGNFPDRFSGHQFPNYSSELNVNALLLGDSALYLCASSLGAYSYEQYFGPGTRLTVT.

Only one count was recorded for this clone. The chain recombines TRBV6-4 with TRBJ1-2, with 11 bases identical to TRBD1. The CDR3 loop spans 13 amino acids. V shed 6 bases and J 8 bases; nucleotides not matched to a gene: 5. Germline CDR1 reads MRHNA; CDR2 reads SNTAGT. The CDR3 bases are TGTGCCAGCAGCGCGGACAGGGGGCGAGGCTACACCTTC. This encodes CASSADRGRGYTF.

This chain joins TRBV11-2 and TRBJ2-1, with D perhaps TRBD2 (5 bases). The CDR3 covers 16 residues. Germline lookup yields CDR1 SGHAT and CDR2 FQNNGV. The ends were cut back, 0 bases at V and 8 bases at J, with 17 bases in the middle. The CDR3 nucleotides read TGTGCCAGCAGCTTAGATATGGACTTCGACCCGGATGAGCAGTTCTTC. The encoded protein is CASSLDMDFDPDEQFF.

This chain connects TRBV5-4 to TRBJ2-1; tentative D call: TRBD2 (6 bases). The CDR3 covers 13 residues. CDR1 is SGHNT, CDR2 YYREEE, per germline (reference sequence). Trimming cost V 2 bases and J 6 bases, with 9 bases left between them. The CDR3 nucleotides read TGTGCCAGCAGCTTCGGGACTGGCAATGAGCAGTTCTTC. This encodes CASSFGTGNEQFF.

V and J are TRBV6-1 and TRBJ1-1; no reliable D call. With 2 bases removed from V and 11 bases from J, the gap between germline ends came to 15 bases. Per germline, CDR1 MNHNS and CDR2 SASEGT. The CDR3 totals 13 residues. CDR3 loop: CASSELLTGRAFF. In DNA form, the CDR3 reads TGTGCCAGCAGTGAACTTCTAACGGGAAGGGCTTTCTTT.

CDR3: CASSQFLVAGVSSYNEQFF. Written as DNA, the CDR3 is TGTGCCAGCAGCCAATTCCTCGTAGCGGGAGTTTCGTCCTACAATGAGCAGTTCTTC. The chain carries TRBV3-1 (or the pseudogene TRBV3-2) and TRBJ2-1; TRBD2 aligns across 9 bases. The J segment lost 1 base and the V segment lost 2 bases, leaving 12 bases of the junction unmatched. Germline CDR1 reads LGHDT; CDR2 reads YNNKEL (reference sequence). This CDR3 is built from 19 residues.

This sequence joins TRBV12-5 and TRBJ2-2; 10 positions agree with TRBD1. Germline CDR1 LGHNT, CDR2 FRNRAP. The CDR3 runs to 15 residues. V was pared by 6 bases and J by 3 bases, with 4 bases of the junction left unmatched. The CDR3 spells CASGTGGLDTGELFF. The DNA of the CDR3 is TGTGCTAGTGGGACAGGGGGCCTAGACACCGGGGAGCTGTTTTTT.

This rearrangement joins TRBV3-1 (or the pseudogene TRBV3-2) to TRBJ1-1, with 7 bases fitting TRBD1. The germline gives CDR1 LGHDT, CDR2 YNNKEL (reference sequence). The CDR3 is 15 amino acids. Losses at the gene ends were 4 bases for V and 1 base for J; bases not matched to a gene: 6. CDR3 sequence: CASSPSTGKNTEAFF. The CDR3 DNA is TGTGCCAGCAGCCCTTCGACAGGGAAGAACACTGAAGCTTTCTTT.

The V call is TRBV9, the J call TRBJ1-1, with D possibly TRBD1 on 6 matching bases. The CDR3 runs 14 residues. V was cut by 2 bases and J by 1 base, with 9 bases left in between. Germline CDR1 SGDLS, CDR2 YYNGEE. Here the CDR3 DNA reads TGTGCCAGCAGCGTTAGAGGGGGGAACACTGAAGCTTTCTTT. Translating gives CASSVRGGNTEAFF.